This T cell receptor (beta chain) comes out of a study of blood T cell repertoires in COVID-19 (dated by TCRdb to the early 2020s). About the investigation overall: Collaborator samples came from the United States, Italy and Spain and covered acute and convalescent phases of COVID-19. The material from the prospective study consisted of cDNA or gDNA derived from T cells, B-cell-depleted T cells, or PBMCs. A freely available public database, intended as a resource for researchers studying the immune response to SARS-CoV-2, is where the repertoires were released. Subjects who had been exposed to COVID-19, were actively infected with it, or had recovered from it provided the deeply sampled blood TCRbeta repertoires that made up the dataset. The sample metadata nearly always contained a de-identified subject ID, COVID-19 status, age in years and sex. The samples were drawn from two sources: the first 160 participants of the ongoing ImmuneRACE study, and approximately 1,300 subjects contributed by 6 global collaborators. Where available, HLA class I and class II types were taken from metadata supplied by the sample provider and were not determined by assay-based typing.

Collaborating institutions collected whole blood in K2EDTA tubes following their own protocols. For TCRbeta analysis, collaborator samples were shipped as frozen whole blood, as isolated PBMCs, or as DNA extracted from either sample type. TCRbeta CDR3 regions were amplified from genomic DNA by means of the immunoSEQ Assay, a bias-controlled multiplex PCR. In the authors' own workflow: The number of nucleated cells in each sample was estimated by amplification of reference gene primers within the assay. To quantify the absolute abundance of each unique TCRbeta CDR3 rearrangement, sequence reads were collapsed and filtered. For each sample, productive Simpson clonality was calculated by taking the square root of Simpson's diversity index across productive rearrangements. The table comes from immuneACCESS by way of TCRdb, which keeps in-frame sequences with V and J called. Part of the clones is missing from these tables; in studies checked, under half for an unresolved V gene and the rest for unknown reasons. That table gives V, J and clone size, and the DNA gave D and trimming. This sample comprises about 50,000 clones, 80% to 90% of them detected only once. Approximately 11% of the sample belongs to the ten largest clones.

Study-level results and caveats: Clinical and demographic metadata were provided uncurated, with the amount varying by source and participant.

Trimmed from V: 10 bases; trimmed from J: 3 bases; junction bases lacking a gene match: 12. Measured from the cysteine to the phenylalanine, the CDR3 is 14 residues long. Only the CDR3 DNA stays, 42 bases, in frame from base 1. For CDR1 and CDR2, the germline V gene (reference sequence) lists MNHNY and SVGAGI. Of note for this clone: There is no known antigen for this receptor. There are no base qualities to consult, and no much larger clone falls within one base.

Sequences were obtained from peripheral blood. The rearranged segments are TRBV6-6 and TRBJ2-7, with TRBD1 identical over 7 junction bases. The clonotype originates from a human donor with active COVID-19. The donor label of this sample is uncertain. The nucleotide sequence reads TGTGCCACCTCCGGGTTAGGGGGCTACTACGAGCAGTACTTC. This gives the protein CATSGLGGYYEQYF.